The source of this T cell receptor beta chain is a study of T-cell memory formation after mild COVID-19. Study at large: Clustering of TCRs was largely donor specific. Points from the study as a whole: Among contracting clones, CD4+ were mainly CM/EM and CD8+ enriched in EMRA. Detection of some responders pre-infection suggested pre-existing cross-reactive memory T cells participated.

This clonotype was observed a few times. Antigen: not known. TCRdb re-called the 5' RACE reads through MiXCR, storing one row per CDR3 protein. This table has 150,000 to 200,000 distinct CDR3 sequences, 11% appearing once. CDR1 SGHTA and CDR2 FQGNSA come from the germline V gene. Trimming shortened V by 1 base and J by 6 bases, and 4 bases separated the two germline ends. The CDR3 is made up of 12 amino acids. The sequencing input was PBMCs or a T cell subset sorted from them (not recorded which). The chain is built from TRBV7-2 and TRBJ2-1; no reliable D call. This TCR was sampled from a man aged 18 to 30 who had mild COVID-19 (a few samples of this study predate the infection). Cell type and time point are not known. CDR3 sequence (DNA): TGTGCCAGCAGCTTAGACTTCAATGAGCAGTTCTTC. It specifies CASSLDFNEQFF.